This T cell receptor beta chain appears in the sequencing data of a study of shared clonotypes between healthy human individuals. With respect to this clone: Its antigen is unidentified.

Sequencing used immunoSEQ multiplex PCR; TCRdb keeps in-frame clones, though not all of them. The repertoire holds about 2.3 million clones, with 80% to 95% as singletons. Points from the study as a whole: All-four-donor shared clonotypes had higher generation probabilities than non-shared clonotypes did. The study found roughly 5% of naive CD4 clonotypes shared across several donors. Among the subsets, naive ones generally showed larger estimated richness than memory ones.

Germline lookup yields CDR1 GTSNPN and CDR2 SVGIG (reference sequence). The ends lost 0 bases at V and 4 bases at J; junction bases unmatched: 6. The CDR3 totals 14 residues. The rearrangement joins TRBV30 to TRBJ2-7; 7 nucleotides match TRBD2. Sequences were obtained from naive CD4+ T cells from PBMCs. Documented subset: CD45RA+ positively selected. This TCR came from a man between 18 and 29 years old in good health. Some clones in this sample may be carry-over from other donors' samples. The CDR3 nucleotides are TGTGCCTGGAGTGTTCTAGCGGACGTTTACGAGCAGTACTTC. Amino acids: CAWSVLADVYEQYF.